This is a list of T cell receptor beta chains from one sample in a study of monozygotic twins with inflammatory bowel disease. Reanalyzing the 5' RACE reads, TCRdb keeps one entry per CDR3 protein, without DNA. The listing contains about 210,000 distinct CDR3 sequences. Specimen: blood. The receptor set was obtained from a human donor with ulcerative colitis or Crohn's disease, or a healthy co-twin of an affected twin (not recorded which). CDR3s include the opening cysteine and the closing phenylalanine or tryptophan.

V gene	J gene	CDR3 protein
TRBV6-5	TRBJ1-5	CASSYSAGSGQPQHF
TRBV11-1	TRBJ2-6	CASSTPGEGGFGANVLTF
TRBV3-1	TRBJ2-1	CASSQDERAYNEQFF
TRBV5-1	TRBJ2-5	CASTTAVLPQETQYF
TRBV19	TRBJ2-3	CASSRIQGPADTQYF
TRBV10-3	TRBJ1-5	CAISAEMSNQPQHF
TRBV3-1	TRBJ1-1	CASSHTGGNTEAFF
TRBV7-2	TRBJ2-2	CASSLGSGGELFF
TRBV7-9	TRBJ1-2	CASKDALEANYGYTF
TRBV12-3/TRBV12-4	TRBJ2-7	CASSSSSGGHTYEQYF
TRBV7-9	TRBJ1-4	CASSRAPDGNEKLFF
TRBV5-1	TRBJ2-5	CASSLGFHRVRETQYF
TRBV4-1	TRBJ1-4	CASSQAWDTQKLFF
TRBV12-3/TRBV12-4	TRBJ1-1	CASTQGGYAFF
TRBV6-1	TRBJ1-2	CASRPQGASNYGYTF
TRBV5-1	TRBJ2-2	CASSFQSPVGGELFF
TRBV19	TRBJ1-4	CASSLGQGGNEKLFF
TRBV12-3/TRBV12-4	TRBJ1-2	CASSFLRQPDYGYTF
TRBV7-3	TRBJ2-3	CASSFLGGADTQYF
TRBV20-1	TRBJ2-1	CSARPRPGQGTTYNEQFF
TRBV20-1	TRBJ2-2	CSASWEANTGELFF
TRBV12-3/TRBV12-4	TRBJ2-1	CASTLILAGEQFF
TRBV20-1	TRBJ1-2	CSAALSPDYNYGYTF
TRBV6-1	TRBJ2-1	CASSAGIGDSSNEQFF
TRBV7-2	TRBJ1-2	CASSIGQGYGYTF
TRBV7-3	TRBJ2-2	CASSYRSNTGELFF
TRBV4-2	TRBJ2-5	CASSTRSGAGETQYF
TRBV20-1	TRBJ1-2	CSARWTGRNGYTF
TRBV5-4	TRBJ2-1	CASSAGQGHEQFF
TRBV10-3	TRBJ1-2	CAISESDRGYGYTF
TRBV6-6	TRBJ2-3	CASSSRGSDTQYF
TRBV11-3	TRBJ2-3	CASSSKEGTGGAYTQYF
TRBV12-3/TRBV12-4	TRBJ1-4	CASSPPWGGARMRELFF
TRBV28	TRBJ2-7	CASSLGVAGAYLTGKTYEQYF
TRBV20-1	TRBJ2-4	CSAREVLRGNIQYF
TRBV11-2	TRBJ1-1	CASSFYRGNTEAFF
TRBV27	TRBJ1-1	CASSLSTWGRVDLLNTEAFF
TRBV3-1	TRBJ1-3	CASSPTPTAASGNTIYF
TRBV5-5	TRBJ2-1	CASSTTSSGVDNEQFF
TRBV29-1	TRBJ1-1	CSVAGQLNTEAFF
TRBV20-1	TRBJ1-5	CSASLPQGGNQPQHF
TRBV5-1	TRBJ1-1	CASSILRNTEAFF
TRBV19	TRBJ2-2	CASNWDRSNTGELFF
TRBV19	TRBJ2-7	CASSLQLTGGVYEQYF
TRBV6-1	TRBJ1-6	CASDRDRGLNSPLHF
TRBV10-3	TRBJ2-1	CATGVGQGKPDEQFF
TRBV21-1	TRBJ2-3	CASSKDGLTDTQYF
TRBV5-6	TRBJ2-1	CASGLVNEQFF
TRBV5-6	TRBJ2-3	CASSSFHRGSVDTQYF
TRBV27	TRBJ2-3	CASSLQGAGDTQYF
TRBV28	TRBJ2-5	CASSLGLAGGQETQYF
TRBV11-2	TRBJ1-5	CASSLTGQPQHF
TRBV6-1	TRBJ2-7	CASSHMWTDSYEQYF
TRBV5-1	TRBJ1-2	CASSLPPQGAYYGYTF
TRBV20-1	TRBJ1-5	CSARAGGGNQPQHF
TRBV12-5	TRBJ2-1	CASGLSAGQAYNEQFF
TRBV19	TRBJ1-4	CASTPMDGGGKLFF